The clone carrying this T cell receptor beta chain was seen only a few times. What it binds is not known. The trim removed 3 bases at V and 5 bases at J, leaving 6 bases unmatched. The CDR3 sequence is 16 residues long. CDR1 is MGHDK and CDR2 is SYGVNS in the germline V gene. The entry originates in a study of human T cells and chemical hapten exposure. The wider study: There were weekly diphenylcyclopropenone doses to the scalp for patients throughout the approximately 24-week study.

The time point was: patch test 2, 6 weeks after DPC sensitization. The treatment here: therapeutic diphenylcyclopropenone sensitization with weekly scalp DPC. Unfractionated whole blood was the source of the extracted total RNA. Each cDNA molecule in the library carried unique molecular identifiers. TCRdb re-called the RACE reads with MiXCR, one entry per CDR3 protein. Among about 80,000 distinct CDR3 sequences listed, roughly 10% were seen once. The study's findings and limits: Patch test scores rose with PT1 expanded TCR counts, a positive correlation.

The receptor was isolated from a man aged 18 to 30 with alopecia areata. Some clones in this sample may be carry-over from other donors' samples. The source material was whole blood, sampled in connection with sensitization to the hapten diphenylcyclopropenone (DPC). V is TRBV25-1 and J is TRBJ2-7; 14 bases are shared with TRBD2. The CDR3 region has the DNA TGTGCCAGCAGTGATCGAGGACTAGCGGGGGGTCACGAGCAGTACTTC. Translating it yields CASSDRGLAGGHEQYF.